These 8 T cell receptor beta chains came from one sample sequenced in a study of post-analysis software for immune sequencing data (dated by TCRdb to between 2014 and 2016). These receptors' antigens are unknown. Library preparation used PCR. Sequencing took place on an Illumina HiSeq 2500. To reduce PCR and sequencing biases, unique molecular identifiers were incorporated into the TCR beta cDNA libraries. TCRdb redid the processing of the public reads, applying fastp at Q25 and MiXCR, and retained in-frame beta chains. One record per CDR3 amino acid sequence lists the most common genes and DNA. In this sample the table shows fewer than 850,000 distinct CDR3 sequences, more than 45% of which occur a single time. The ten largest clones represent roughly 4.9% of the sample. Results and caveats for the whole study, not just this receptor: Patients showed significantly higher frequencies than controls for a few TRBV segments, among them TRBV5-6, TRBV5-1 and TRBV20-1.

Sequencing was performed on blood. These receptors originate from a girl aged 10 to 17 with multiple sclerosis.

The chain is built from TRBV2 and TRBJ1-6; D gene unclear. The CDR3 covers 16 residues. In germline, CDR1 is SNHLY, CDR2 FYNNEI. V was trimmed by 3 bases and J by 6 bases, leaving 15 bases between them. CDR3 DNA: TGTGCCAGCAGTGACCTCCTGTCAGGTCTTAATTCACCCCTCCACTTT. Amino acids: CASSDLLSGLNSPLHF.

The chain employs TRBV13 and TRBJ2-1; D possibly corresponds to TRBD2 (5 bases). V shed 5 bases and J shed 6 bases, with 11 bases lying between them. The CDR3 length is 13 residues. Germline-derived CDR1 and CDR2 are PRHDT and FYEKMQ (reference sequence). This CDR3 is CASSASRGNEQFF. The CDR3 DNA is TGTGCCAGCAGCGCGTCTCGGGGCAATGAGCAGTTCTTC.

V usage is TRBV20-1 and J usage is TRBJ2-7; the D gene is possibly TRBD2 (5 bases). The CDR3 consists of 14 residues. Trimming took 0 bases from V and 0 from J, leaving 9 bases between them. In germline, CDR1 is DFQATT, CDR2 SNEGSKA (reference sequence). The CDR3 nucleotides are TGCAGTGCTAGAGACCCAGCGGACTCCTACGAGCAGTACTTC. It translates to CSARDPADSYEQYF.

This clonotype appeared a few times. CDR3 residues: CASSPKAPGNMNTEAFF. CDR3 nucleotide sequence: TGTGCCAGCAGCCCTAAAGCCCCAGGGAACATGAACACTGAAGCTTTCTTT. The rearrangement uses TRBV11-2 and TRBJ1-1, with D tentatively TRBD1 (5 bases). V was shortened by 5 bases and J by 0 bases, with 19 bases between the two germline ends. This CDR3 is built from 17 residues. Germline lookup yields CDR1 SGHAT and CDR2 FQNNGV.

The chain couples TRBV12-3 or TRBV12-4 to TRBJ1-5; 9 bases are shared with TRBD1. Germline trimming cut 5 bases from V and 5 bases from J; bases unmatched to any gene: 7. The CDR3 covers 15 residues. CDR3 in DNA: TGTGCCAGCAGTCCGGGACAGGGAGGACATCAGCCCCAGCATTTT. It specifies CASSPGQGGHQPQHF.

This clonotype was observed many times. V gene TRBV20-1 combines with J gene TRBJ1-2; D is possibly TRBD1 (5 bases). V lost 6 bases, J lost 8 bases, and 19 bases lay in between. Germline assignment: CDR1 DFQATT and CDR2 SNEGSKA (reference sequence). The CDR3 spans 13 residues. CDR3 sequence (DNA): TGCAGTGCGAGCCTGGGACCGGGGAAGGGCTACACCTTC. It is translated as CSASLGPGKGYTF.

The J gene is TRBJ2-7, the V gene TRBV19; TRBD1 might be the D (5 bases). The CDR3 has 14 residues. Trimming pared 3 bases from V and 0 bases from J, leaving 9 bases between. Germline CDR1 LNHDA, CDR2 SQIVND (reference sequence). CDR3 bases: TGTGCCAGTAGTATTTTCCAGGGCTCCTACGAGCAGTACTTC. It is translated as CASSIFQGSYEQYF.

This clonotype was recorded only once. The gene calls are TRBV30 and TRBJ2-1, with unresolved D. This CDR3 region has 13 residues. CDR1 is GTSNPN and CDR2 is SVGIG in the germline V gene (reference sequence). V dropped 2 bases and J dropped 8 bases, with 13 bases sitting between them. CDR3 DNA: TGTGCCTGGAGTCCTCCTAATGTAGATGAGCAGTTCTTC. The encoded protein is CAWSPPNVDEQFF.